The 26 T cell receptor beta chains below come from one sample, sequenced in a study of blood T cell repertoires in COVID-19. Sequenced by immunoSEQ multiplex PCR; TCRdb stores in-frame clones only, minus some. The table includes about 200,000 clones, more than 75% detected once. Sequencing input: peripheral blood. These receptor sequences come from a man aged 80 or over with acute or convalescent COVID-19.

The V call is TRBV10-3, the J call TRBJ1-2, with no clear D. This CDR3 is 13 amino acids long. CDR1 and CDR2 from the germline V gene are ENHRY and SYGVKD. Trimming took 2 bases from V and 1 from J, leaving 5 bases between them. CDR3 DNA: TGTGCCATCAGTGAGGACAATAACTATGGCTACACCTTC. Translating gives CAISEDNNYGYTF.

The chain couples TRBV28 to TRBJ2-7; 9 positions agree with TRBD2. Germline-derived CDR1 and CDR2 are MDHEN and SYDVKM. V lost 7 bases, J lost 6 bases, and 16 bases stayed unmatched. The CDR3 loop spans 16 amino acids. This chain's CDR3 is CASTPGPAGGSREQYF. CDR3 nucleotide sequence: TGTGCCAGCACCCCAGGCCCAGCGGGAGGATCTCGCGAGCAGTACTTC.

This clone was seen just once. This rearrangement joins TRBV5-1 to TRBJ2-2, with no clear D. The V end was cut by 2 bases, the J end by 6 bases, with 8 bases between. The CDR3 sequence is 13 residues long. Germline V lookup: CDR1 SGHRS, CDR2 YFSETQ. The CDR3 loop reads CASSLHEPGELFF. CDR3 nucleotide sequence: TGCGCCAGCAGCTTACATGAACCCGGGGAGCTGTTTTTT.

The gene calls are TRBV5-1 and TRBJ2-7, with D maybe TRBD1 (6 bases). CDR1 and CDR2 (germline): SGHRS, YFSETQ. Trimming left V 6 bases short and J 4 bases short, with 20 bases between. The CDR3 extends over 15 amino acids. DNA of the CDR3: TGCGCCAGCAACCCGGGACACCCATACCCATACGAGCAGTACTTC. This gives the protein CASNPGHPYPYEQYF.

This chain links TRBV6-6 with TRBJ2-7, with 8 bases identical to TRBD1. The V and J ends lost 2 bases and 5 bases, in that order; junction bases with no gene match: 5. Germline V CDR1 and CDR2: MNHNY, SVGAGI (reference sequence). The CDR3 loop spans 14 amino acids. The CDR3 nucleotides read TGTGCCAGCAGTTACGGACAGGGTATCGACGAGCAGTACTTC. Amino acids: CASSYGQGIDEQYF.

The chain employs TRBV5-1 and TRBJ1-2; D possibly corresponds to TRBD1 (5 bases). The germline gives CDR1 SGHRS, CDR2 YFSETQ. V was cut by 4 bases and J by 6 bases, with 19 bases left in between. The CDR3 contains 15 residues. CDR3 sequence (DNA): TGCGCCAGCAGCCTGGGGGGACTGGGAGTTGATGGCTACACCTTC. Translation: CASSLGGLGVDGYTF.

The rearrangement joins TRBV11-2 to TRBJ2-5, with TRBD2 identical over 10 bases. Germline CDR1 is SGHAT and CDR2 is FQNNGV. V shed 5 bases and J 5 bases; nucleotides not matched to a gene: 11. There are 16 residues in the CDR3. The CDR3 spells CASSPRGGLATETQYF. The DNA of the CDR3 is TGTGCCAGCAGCCCGAGGGGGGGACTAGCGACGGAGACCCAGTACTTC. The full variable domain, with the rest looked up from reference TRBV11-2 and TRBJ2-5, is EAGVAQSPRYKIIEKRQSVAFWCNPISGHATLYWYQQILGQGPKLLIQFQNNGVVDDSQLPKDRFSAERLKGVDSTLKIQPAKLEDSAVYLCASSPRGGLATETQYFGPGTRLLVL.

Written as DNA, the CDR3 is TGCGCCAGCAGCTTGGATGTCAGCGGCTATGGCTACACCTTC. This sequence encodes CASSLDVSGYGYTF. The V and J genes are TRBV5-1 and TRBJ1-2; D call uncertain. The germline V and J ends were trimmed by 0 bases and 4 bases, with 10 bases remaining between them. Per the germline V gene, CDR1 is SGHRS and CDR2 is YFSETQ. CDR3 length equals 14 residues.

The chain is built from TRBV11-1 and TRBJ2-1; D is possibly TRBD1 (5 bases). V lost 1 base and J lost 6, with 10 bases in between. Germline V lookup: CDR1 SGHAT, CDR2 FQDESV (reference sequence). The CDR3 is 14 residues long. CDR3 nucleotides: TGTGCCAGCAGCTTAGGACAGACTTTCAATGAGCAGTTCTTC. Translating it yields CASSLGQTFNEQFF.

For the CDR3, the DNA is TGTGCCAGCAGCCGACAGGGAGTCAACACCGGGGAGCTGTTTTTT. Encoded protein: CASSRQGVNTGELFF. V usage is TRBV6-5 and J usage is TRBJ2-2, with TRBD1 identical over 7 bases. Germline V gene data show CDR1 as MNHEY and CDR2 as SVGAGI. V shed 6 bases, J shed 2 bases, and the junction held 6 bases outside the gene matches. The CDR3 consists of 15 residues.

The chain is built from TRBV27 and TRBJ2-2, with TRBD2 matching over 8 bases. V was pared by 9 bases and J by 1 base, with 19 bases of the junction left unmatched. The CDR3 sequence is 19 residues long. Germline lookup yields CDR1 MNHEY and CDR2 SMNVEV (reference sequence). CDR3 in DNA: TGTGCCAGTTCCTCGTGGGGGGCGGGGGGCGGTTTGAACACCGGGGAGCTGTTTTTT. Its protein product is CASSSWGAGGGLNTGELFF.

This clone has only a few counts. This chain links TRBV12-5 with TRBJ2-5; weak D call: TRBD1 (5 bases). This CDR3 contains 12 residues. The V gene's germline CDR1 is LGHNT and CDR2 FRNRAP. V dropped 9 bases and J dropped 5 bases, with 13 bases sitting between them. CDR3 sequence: CASQGLGETQYF. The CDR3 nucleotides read TGTGCTAGCCAGGGATTGGGGGAGACCCAGTACTTC.

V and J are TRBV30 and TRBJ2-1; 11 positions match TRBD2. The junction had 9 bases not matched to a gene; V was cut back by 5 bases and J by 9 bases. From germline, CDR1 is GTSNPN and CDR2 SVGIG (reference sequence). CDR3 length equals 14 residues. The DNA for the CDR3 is TGTGCCTGGGCCACTAGCGGGAGATTTGGTGAGCAGTTCTTC. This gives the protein CAWATSGRFGEQFF.

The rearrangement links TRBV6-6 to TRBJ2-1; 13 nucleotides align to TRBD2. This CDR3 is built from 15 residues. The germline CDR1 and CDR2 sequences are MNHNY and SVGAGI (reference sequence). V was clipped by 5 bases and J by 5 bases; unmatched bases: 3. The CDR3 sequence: CASSGGLAGHNEQFF. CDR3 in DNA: TGTGCCAGCAGTGGGGGACTAGCGGGGCACAATGAGCAGTTCTTC.

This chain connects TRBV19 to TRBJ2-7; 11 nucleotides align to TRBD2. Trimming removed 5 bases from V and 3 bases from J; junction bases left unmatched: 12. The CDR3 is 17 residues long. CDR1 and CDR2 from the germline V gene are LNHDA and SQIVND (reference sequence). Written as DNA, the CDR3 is TGTGCCAGTAGTCTATACCATGGGACTAGCGGTCTCTACGAGCAGTACTTC. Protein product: CASSLYHGTSGLYEQYF. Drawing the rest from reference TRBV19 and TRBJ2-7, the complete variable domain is DGGITQSPKYLFRKEGQNVTLSCEQNLNHDAMYWYRQDPGQGLRLIYYSQIVNDFQKGDIAEGYSVSREKKESFPLTVTSAQKNPTAFYLCASSLYHGTSGLYEQYFGPGTRLTVT.

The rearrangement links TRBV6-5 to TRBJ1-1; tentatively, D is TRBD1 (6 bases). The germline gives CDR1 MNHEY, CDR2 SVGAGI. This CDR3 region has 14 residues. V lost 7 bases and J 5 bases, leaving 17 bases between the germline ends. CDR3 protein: CASTRDTPGTEAFF. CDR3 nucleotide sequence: TGTGCCAGCACCCGGGACACCCCGGGGACTGAAGCTTTCTTT.

The CDR3, as DNA: TGTGCCAGCAGCACAGAGACGGACAGGGTATATGGCTACACCTTC. This encodes CASSTETDRVYGYTF. The genes are TRBV7-9 and TRBJ1-2, with 8 bases fitting TRBD1. After removal of 5 bases from V and 5 bases from J, the junction contained 10 bases not matched to a gene. Germline V lookup: CDR1 SEHNR, CDR2 FQNEAQ (reference sequence). The CDR3 spans 15 residues.

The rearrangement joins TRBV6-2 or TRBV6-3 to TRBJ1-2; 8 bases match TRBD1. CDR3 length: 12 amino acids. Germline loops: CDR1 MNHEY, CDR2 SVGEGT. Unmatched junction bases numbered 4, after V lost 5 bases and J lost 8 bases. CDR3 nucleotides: TGTGCCAGCAGTGGACAGGGTTACGGCTACACCTTC. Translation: CASSGQGYGYTF.

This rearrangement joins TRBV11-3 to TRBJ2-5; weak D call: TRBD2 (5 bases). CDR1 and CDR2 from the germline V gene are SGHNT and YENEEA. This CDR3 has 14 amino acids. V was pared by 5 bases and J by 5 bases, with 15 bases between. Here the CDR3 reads CASSPPGKRETQYF. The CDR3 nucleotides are TGTGCCAGCAGCCCTCCGGGGAAAAGGGAGACCCAGTACTTC.

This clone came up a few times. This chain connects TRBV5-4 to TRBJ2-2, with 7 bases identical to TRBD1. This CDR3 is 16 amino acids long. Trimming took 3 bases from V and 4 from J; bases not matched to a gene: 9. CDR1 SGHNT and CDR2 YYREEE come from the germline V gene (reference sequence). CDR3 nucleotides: TGTGCCAGCAGCTCAACGACAGGGACGCTCACCGGGGAGCTGTTTTTT. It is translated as CASSSTTGTLTGELFF.

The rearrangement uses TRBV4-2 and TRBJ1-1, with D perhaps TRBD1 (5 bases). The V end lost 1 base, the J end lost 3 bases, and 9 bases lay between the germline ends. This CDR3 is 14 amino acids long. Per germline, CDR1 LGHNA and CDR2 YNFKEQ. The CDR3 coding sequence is TGTGCCAGCAGCCAAGTTTTAGGGGACACTGAAGCTTTCTTT. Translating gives CASSQVLGDTEAFF.

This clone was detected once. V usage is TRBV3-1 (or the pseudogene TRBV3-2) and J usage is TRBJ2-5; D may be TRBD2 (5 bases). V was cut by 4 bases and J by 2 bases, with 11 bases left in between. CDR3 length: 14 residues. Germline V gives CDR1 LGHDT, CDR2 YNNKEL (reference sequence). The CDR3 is CASSPDYPQETQYF. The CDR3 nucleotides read TGTGCCAGCAGCCCTGACTACCCACAAGAGACCCAGTACTTC.

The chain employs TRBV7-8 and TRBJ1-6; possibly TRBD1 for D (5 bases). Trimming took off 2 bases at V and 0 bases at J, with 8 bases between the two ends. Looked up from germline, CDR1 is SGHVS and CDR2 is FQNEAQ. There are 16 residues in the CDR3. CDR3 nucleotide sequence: TGTGCCAGCAGCTTAAGCGGGGCCTCCTATAATTCACCCCTCCACTTT. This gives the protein CASSLSGASYNSPLHF.

CDR3 sequence reads: CASSYRDTNTEAFF. The CDR3 bases are TGTGCCAGCTCATACCGGGACACGAACACTGAAGCTTTCTTT. This rearrangement joins TRBV18 to TRBJ1-1; TRBD1 is a possible D gene (6 bases). The V end was cut by 5 bases, the J end by 1 base, with 11 bases between. This CDR3 comprises 14 residues. In germline, CDR1 is KGHSH, CDR2 LQKENI.

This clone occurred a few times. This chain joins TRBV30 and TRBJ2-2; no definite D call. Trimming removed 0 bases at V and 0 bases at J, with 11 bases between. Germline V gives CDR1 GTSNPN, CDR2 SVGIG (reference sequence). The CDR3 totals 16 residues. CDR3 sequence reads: CAWSVLRPPNTGELFF. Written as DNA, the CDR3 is TGTGCCTGGAGTGTACTTCGTCCGCCGAACACCGGGGAGCTGTTTTTT.

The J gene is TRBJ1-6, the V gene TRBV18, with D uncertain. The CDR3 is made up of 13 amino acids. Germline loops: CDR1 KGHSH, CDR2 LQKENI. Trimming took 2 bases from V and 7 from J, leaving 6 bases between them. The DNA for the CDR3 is TGTGCCAGCTCACCATCGCGCAATTCACCCCTCCACTTT. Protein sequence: CASSPSRNSPLHF.